These 20 T cell receptor beta chains were all obtained from the same sample, sequenced in a study of blood T cell repertoires in COVID-19. Some clones are missing from TCRdb's copy, which holds only in-frame ones; the method was immunoSEQ multiplex PCR. The table includes around 72,000 clones, 80% to 90% detected once. The sample consisted of peripheral blood. The receptors here all came from a man aged 50-60 years with active COVID-19.

The chain is built from TRBV28 and TRBJ2-7; TRBD2 might be the D (5 bases). V was cut by 8 bases and J by 6 bases, with 14 bases left in between. Germline V lookup: CDR1 MDHEN, CDR2 SYDVKM. The CDR3 contains 12 residues. The CDR3 DNA sequence: TGTGCCAGCGGTTCTAGCAGTCGCGAGCAGTACTTC. It encodes CASGSSSREQYF.

The rearrangement uses TRBV6-4 and TRBJ2-1; D perhaps matches TRBD1 (5 bases). CDR1 is MRHNA and CDR2 is SNTAGT in the germline V gene. Trimming stripped 6 bases from V and 9 bases from J, with 21 bases between. The CDR3 runs to 15 residues. Written as DNA, the CDR3 is TGTGCCAGCAGGCCAGGGTCGTCCCTGAAGGGTGAGCAGTTCTTC. Translation: CASRPGSSLKGEQFF.

This clone occurred a few times. The V gene is TRBV19, the J gene TRBJ2-1; no definite D call. V lost 8 bases, J lost 0 bases, and 11 bases lay in between. The germline V gene has CDR1 LNHDA and CDR2 SQIVND (reference sequence). The CDR3 loop spans 14 amino acids. CDR3 DNA: TGTGCCAGTCTTTCCTCTAGCTCCTACAATGAGCAGTTCTTC. Amino acid sequence: CASLSSSSYNEQFF. The complete variable domain, with remaining parts taken from reference TRBV19 and TRBJ2-1, reads DGGITQSPKYLFRKEGQNVTLSCEQNLNHDAMYWYRQDPGQGLRLIYYSQIVNDFQKGDIAEGYSVSREKKESFPLTVTSAQKNPTAFYLCASLSSSSYNEQFFGPGTRLTVL.

The V gene is TRBV6-5, the J gene TRBJ1-3; 7 nucleotides match TRBD1. The CDR3 length is 16 residues. Germline CDR1 reads MNHEY; CDR2 reads SVGAGI. Trimming at V came to 4 bases and at J to 4 bases, leaving 10 bases not matched to a gene. The CDR3 loop reads CASSSIPPRGGNTIYF. The CDR3 region has the DNA TGTGCCAGCAGTTCAATTCCCCCCAGGGGGGGAAACACCATATATTTT.

This rearrangement joins TRBV28 to TRBJ1-5; TRBD1 aligns across 8 bases. The CDR3 runs to 15 residues. The junction had 7 bases not matched to a gene; V was cut back by 4 bases and J by 5 bases. Germline V CDR1 and CDR2: MDHEN, SYDVKM. The CDR3 protein is CASSSQQGGYQPQHF. The CDR3 DNA is TGTGCCAGCAGTTCACAACAGGGGGGCTATCAGCCCCAGCATTTT.

The chain recombines TRBV2 with TRBJ1-2; D is perhaps TRBD1 (5 bases). Trimming stripped 4 bases from V and 10 bases from J, with 19 bases between. The CDR3 has 14 residues. Germline CDR1 is SNHLY and CDR2 is FYNNEI. The CDR3: CASSVGSDWGHYTF. The CDR3 coding sequence is TGTGCCAGCAGTGTCGGATCGGATTGGGGCCACTACACCTTC.

This chain joins TRBV5-6 and TRBJ1-2; D unresolved. CDR1 SGHDT and CDR2 YYEEEE come from the germline V gene. Trimming removed 1 base at V and 7 bases at J, with 8 bases between. The CDR3 spans 12 residues. The CDR3 region has the DNA TGTGCCAGCAGCTTGAACAGTCGTGGCTACACCTTC. Its translation: CASSLNSRGYTF.

The chain uses TRBV7-9 and TRBJ1-1, with unresolved D. The CDR3 consists of 14 residues. Trimming took 5 bases from V and 1 from J, leaving 11 bases between them. CDR1 SEHNR and CDR2 FQNEAQ come from the germline V gene (reference sequence). CDR3 region: CASSEGYRNTEAFF. CDR3 bases: TGTGCCAGCAGCGAGGGATATAGGAACACTGAAGCTTTCTTT.

The chain links TRBV4-3 to TRBJ2-3, with D possibly matching TRBD1 (5 bases). Germline CDR1 reads LGHNA; CDR2 reads YSLEER. The CDR3 is 16 amino acids. V was clipped by 1 base and J by 0 bases, with 11 bases between them. Here the CDR3 DNA reads TGCGCCAGCAGCCAAGGGGGCGCCGCTAGCACAGATACGCAGTATTTT. Amino acids: CASSQGGAASTDTQYF.

The chain uses TRBV7-2 and TRBJ1-5; the D is unclear. V was shortened by 1 base and J by 3 bases, with 7 bases between the two germline ends. CDR1 SGHTA and CDR2 FQGNSA come from the germline V gene. The CDR3 covers 14 residues. Here the CDR3 reads CASSLVSNNQPQHF. DNA of the CDR3: TGTGCCAGCAGCTTAGTTTCAAACAATCAGCCCCAGCATTTT.

This rearrangement joins TRBV3-1 (or the pseudogene TRBV3-2) to TRBJ1-4; no clear D gene. Germline V gene data show CDR1 as LGHDT and CDR2 as YNNKEL (reference sequence). V was cut by 3 bases and J by 0 bases, with 11 bases left in between. The CDR3 consists of 16 residues. Here the CDR3 reads CASSQRSGATNEKLFF. The DNA for the CDR3 is TGTGCCAGCAGCCAGCGGAGCGGGGCAACTAATGAAAAACTGTTTTTT.

This sequence joins TRBV12-3 or TRBV12-4 and TRBJ2-7; D is unresolved. V lost 6 bases to trimming and J lost 2 bases, with 11 bases between them. The CDR3 sequence is 13 residues long. CDR3 amino acids: CASSMVGPYEQYF. For the CDR3, the DNA is TGTGCCAGCAGCATGGTTGGGCCCTACGAGCAGTACTTC.

This rearrangement joins TRBV3-1 (or the pseudogene TRBV3-2) to TRBJ2-7; 7 nucleotides match TRBD1. Trimming cost V 0 bases and J 0 bases; bases outside gene matches: 8. The CDR3 has 17 residues. CDR1 is LGHDT and CDR2 is YNNKEL in the germline V gene (reference sequence). The CDR3 sequence: CASSQDLPGQLSYEQYF. CDR3 coding DNA: TGTGCCAGCAGCCAAGATTTACCGGGACAGCTCTCCTACGAGCAGTACTTC.

J is TRBJ2-2 and V is TRBV7-3, with D possibly matching TRBD1 (6 bases). The V gene lost 5 bases and the J gene lost 7 bases, with 17 bases spanning the gap. Germline assignment: CDR1 SGHTA and CDR2 FQGTGA. The CDR3 runs to 15 residues. The CDR3 sequence: CASSLHRVGSGELFF. The CDR3 DNA reads TGTGCCAGCAGCCTCCACAGGGTGGGGAGCGGGGAGCTGTTTTTT.

The chain uses TRBV28 and TRBJ2-3, with 10 bases that match TRBD2. This CDR3 is built from 18 residues. Unmatched junction bases numbered 10, after V lost 0 bases and J lost 4 bases. Per germline, CDR1 MDHEN and CDR2 SYDVKM. The CDR3 region is CASSLWASGSGGADTQYF. CDR3 DNA: TGTGCCAGCAGTTTATGGGCTAGCGGGAGTGGGGGGGCAGATACGCAGTATTTT.

The V and J genes are TRBV11-2 and TRBJ2-7; D unresolved. This CDR3 comprises 13 residues. Trimming cost V 4 bases and J 1 base, with 8 bases left between them. Germline loops: CDR1 SGHAT, CDR2 FQNNGV. CDR3 amino acids: CASSSYLSYEQYF. The CDR3, as DNA: TGTGCCAGCAGCTCCTACCTTTCCTACGAGCAGTACTTC.

This chain uses TRBV14 with TRBJ1-4, with D tentatively TRBD1 (6 bases). The V gene lost 2 bases and the J gene lost 5 bases, with 12 bases spanning the gap. CDR3 length: 15 amino acids. Looked up from germline, CDR1 is SGHDN and CDR2 is FVKESK. The CDR3 DNA sequence: TGTGCCAGCAGCCAACTCTCAGGGGCAAATGAAAAACTGTTTTTT. Translating gives CASSQLSGANEKLFF.

This chain joins TRBV7-3 and TRBJ2-1, with TRBD1 as a possible D gene (6 bases). Germline V gene lookup returns CDR1 SGHTA and CDR2 FQGTGA. This CDR3 is built from 14 residues. Between the trimmed V and J ends, which lost 5 bases and 0 bases, there was a span of 8 bases. This CDR3 reads CASSPDSSYNEQFF. CDR3 nucleotides: TGTGCCAGCAGCCCGGACAGCTCCTACAATGAGCAGTTCTTC.

The chain uses TRBV28 and TRBJ2-7; no definite D call. This CDR3 is 15 amino acids long. Between the trimmed V and J ends, which lost 7 bases and 1 base, there was a span of 17 bases. The germline gives CDR1 MDHEN, CDR2 SYDVKM. The DNA of the CDR3 is TGTGCCAGCACCTTCAGAGCTCTAGTATCCTACGAGCAGTACTTC. Its translation is CASTFRALVSYEQYF.

A single count supports this clone. The chain joins TRBV27 to TRBJ2-3; D call uncertain. Germline CDR1 MNHEY, CDR2 SMNVEV (reference sequence). The CDR3 is 15 residues long. V lost 3 bases and J lost 1, with 11 bases in between. The CDR3 region is CASSFIGGRTDTQYF. As DNA, the CDR3 is TGTGCCAGCAGTTTTATAGGCGGTCGCACAGATACGCAGTATTTT.